The 9 T cell receptor beta chains given below trace back to one sample, sequenced in a study of shared clonotypes between healthy human individuals. Some clones are missing from TCRdb's copy, which holds only in-frame ones; the method was immunoSEQ multiplex PCR. The repertoire has a few hundred thousand clones, 79% of them found once; the top ten carry 10% to 15%. Sequenced input: PBMCs. The receptors originated from a woman in her 40s in good health. Some clones in this sample may be carry-over from other donors' samples.

In this sample, this clone turned up a few times. V gene TRBV19 combines with J gene TRBJ2-3, with D perhaps TRBD1 or TRBD2 (6 bases each). This CDR3 has 18 residues. V dropped 3 bases and J dropped 5 bases, with 24 bases sitting between them. Germline CDR1 is LNHDA and CDR2 is SQIVND (reference sequence). The CDR3, as DNA: TGTGCCAGTAGTATGGGCCCCACGAGAGGGGGGCTTGGAGATACGCAGTATTTT. Its protein is CASSMGPTRGGLGDTQYF.

The chain couples TRBV7-9 to TRBJ2-7; perhaps D is TRBD1 or TRBD2 (6 bases each). Looked up from germline, CDR1 is SEHNR and CDR2 is FQNEAQ (reference sequence). Trimming took 5 bases from V and 3 from J, leaving 17 bases between them. The CDR3 loop spans 15 amino acids. Here the CDR3 reads CASSRAGGPVYEQYF. Written as DNA, the CDR3 is TGTGCCAGCAGCCGAGCCGGGGGCCCAGTCTACGAGCAGTACTTC. Filled out from reference TRBV7-9 and TRBJ2-7, the complete variable domain reads DTGVSQNPRHKITKRGQNVTFRCDPISEHNRLYWYRQTLGQGPEFLTYFQNEAQLEKSRLLSDRFSAERPKGSFSTLEIQRTEQGDSAMYLCASSRAGGPVYEQYFGPGTRLTVT.

This clone was picked up one time. This rearrangement joins TRBV6-1 to TRBJ2-4; TRBD2 is a possible D gene (6 bases). Trimming took off 2 bases at V and 0 bases at J, with 20 bases between the two ends. There are 19 residues in the CDR3. The germline V gene encodes CDR1 MNHNS and CDR2 SASEGT. The CDR3 is CASSERDSGFRIAKNIQYF. The DNA of the CDR3 is TGTGCCAGCAGTGAAAGGGATAGCGGATTCAGAATAGCCAAAAACATTCAGTACTTC.

This chain uses TRBV21-1 with TRBJ1-3; the table gives TRBD1 as D, unverified against the DNA. TRBV21-1 is a recognized pseudogene. CDR3 size: 17 residues. The CDR3 reads CASSIRLRDRDGNTIYF. The CDR3 DNA is TGTGCCAGCAGCATTCGTCTCCGGGACAGGGATGGAAACACCATATATTTT.

The chain employs TRBV7-3 and TRBJ1-2, with 8 bases identical to TRBD1. Germline CDR1 SGHTA, CDR2 FQGTGA. The ends lost 3 bases at V and 2 bases at J; junction bases unmatched: 2. The CDR3 spans 14 residues. In DNA, the CDR3 is TGTGCCAGCAGCTTCGGACAGGGCAACTATGGCTACACCTTC. Translated: CASSFGQGNYGYTF.

This sequence joins TRBV29-1 and TRBJ2-5, with 7 bases fitting TRBD1. V trimming: 1 base; J trimming: 4 bases; junction bases outside the gene matches: 6. CDR1 and CDR2 from the germline V gene are SQVTM and ANQGSEA. The CDR3 is made up of 14 amino acids. CDR3 DNA sequence: TGCAGCGTTGAAGGGGACAGCCTTTTAGAGACCCAGTACTTC. Protein product: CSVEGDSLLETQYF.

This chain joins TRBV29-1 and TRBJ1-5; TRBD1 is a possible D gene (5 bases). Germline V gene data show CDR1 as SQVTM and CDR2 as ANQGSEA. The CDR3 runs to 13 residues. Between the trimmed V and J ends, which lost 7 bases and 2 bases, there was a span of 12 bases. CDR3 sequence reads: CSATTGGNQPQHF. In DNA, the CDR3 is TGCAGCGCAACCACAGGTGGCAATCAGCCCCAGCATTTT. The full variable domain, its missing parts supplied by reference TRBV29-1 and TRBJ1-5, is SAVISQKPSRDICQRGTSLTIQCQVDSQVTMMFWYRQQPGQSLTLIATANQGSEATYESGFVIDKFPISRPNLTFSTLTVSNMSPEDSSIYLCSATTGGNQPQHFGDGTRLSIL.

This rearrangement joins TRBV6-6 to TRBJ2-4; possible D gene TRBD2, 6 bases. The CDR3 contains 16 residues. Per the germline V gene, CDR1 is MNHNY and CDR2 is SVGAGI (reference sequence). V lost 2 bases and J lost 6, with 17 bases in between. The chain's CDR3 is CASSYPDGLRLNIQYF. CDR3 sequence (DNA): TGTGCCAGCAGTTACCCCGACGGACTAAGATTAAACATTCAGTACTTC.

The rearrangement joins TRBV9 to TRBJ2-1; 8 bases map to TRBD1. Germline lookup yields CDR1 SGDLS and CDR2 YYNGEE. V lost 0 bases to trimming and J lost 9 bases; unmatched junction nucleotides: 11. CDR3 length equals 16 residues. The CDR3 DNA reads as TGTGCCAGCAGCGTAGGTGGTAGGACAGGGCTTTTTGAGCAGTTCTTC. It is translated as CASSVGGRTGLFEQFF.